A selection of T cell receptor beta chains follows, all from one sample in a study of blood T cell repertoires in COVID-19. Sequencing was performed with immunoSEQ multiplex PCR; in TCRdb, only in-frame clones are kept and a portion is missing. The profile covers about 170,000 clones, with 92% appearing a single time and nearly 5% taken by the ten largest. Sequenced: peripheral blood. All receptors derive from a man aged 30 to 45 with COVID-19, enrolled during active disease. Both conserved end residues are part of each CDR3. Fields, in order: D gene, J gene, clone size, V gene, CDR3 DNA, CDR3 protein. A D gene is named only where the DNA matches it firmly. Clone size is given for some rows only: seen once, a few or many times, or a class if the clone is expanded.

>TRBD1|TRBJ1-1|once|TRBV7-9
TGTGCCAGCAGCCCTTTTGGACAGGGGAAGACTGAAGCTTTCTTT
CASSPFGQGKTEAFF
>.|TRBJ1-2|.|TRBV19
TGTGCCAGTAGTATTTTTTCGACAGCCAACTATGGCTACACCTTC
CASSIFSTANYGYTF
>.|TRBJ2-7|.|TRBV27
TGTGCCAGCAGTTCCCTCCTTCTTCGGGAGCAGTACTTC
CASSSLLLREQYF
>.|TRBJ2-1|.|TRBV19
TGTGCCAGTAGTATTACTAGTTCCTATGAGCAGTTCTTC
CASSITSSYEQFF
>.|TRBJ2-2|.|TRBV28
TGTGCCAGCACCCCTTTTCCGAACACCGGGGAGCTGTTTTTT
CASTPFPNTGELFF
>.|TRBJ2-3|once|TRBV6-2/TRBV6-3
TGTGCCAGCAGTTACGGCGCCGGAGGGGCGCGGGGTTGGGATACGCAGTATTTT
CASSYGAGGARGWDTQYF
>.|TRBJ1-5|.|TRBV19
TGTGCCAGTAGTATGTGGGGCCAGGGGTTGCAGCCCCAGCATTTT
CASSMWGQGLQPQHF
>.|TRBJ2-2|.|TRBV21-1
TGTGCCAGCAGCAAATGGGCCCCGAACACCGGGGAGCTGTTTTTT
CASSKWAPNTGELFF
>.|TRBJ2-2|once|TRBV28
TGTGCCAGCAGTTTATCAGGGACGAACACCGGGGAGCTGTTTTTT
CASSLSGTNTGELFF
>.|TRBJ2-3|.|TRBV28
TGTGCCAGCAGTTTACTAGGGGCAGGGGGGAAGGATACGCAGTATTTT
CASSLLGAGGKDTQYF
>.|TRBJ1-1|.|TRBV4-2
TGTGCCAGCAGCCACGGGGGGGTGAACACTGAAGCTTTCTTT
CASSHGGVNTEAFF
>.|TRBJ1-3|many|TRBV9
TGTGCCAGCAGCGTAAAACAGGGTTCCTCTGGAAACACCATATATTTT
CASSVKQGSSGNTIYF
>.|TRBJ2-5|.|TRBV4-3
TGCGCCAGCAGCCGAGTTTCTGGGGCGGAGACCCAGTACTTC
CASSRVSGAETQYF
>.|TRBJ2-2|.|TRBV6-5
TGTGCCAGCCAGTATGCAGGGATCCACGGGGAGCTGTTTTTT
CASQYAGIHGELFF
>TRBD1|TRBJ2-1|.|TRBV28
TGTGCCAGCAGCCCCTGGGACAGGGGGACCCCTGCCTACAATGAGCAGTTCTTC
CASSPWDRGTPAYNEQFF
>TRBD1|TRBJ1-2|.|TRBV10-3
TGTGCCATCAGTTGGACAGGGCGAGATGGCTACACCTTC
CAISWTGRDGYTF
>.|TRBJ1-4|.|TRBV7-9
TGTGCCAGCAGCTTAAAAAGGAGTGCAACTAATGAAAAACTGTTTTTT
CASSLKRSATNEKLFF
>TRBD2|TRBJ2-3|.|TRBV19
TGTGCCAGTAGTGTCAGGAGACTAGCGGGGAGAAGGGATACGCAGTATTTT
CASSVRRLAGRRDTQYF
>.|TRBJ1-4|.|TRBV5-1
TGCGCCAGCAGCTTGGGGTTGGACAGTAATGAAAAACTGTTTTTT
CASSLGLDSNEKLFF
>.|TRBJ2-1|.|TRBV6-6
TGTGCCACCAACGGTCAGACCTACGGAGGGAGTAATGAGCAGTTCTTC
CATNGQTYGGSNEQFF
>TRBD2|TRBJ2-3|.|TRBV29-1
TGCAGCGTTGATCCTAGAATCGGCGGGAGGGCCGCAGATACGCAGTATTTT
CSVDPRIGGRAADTQYF
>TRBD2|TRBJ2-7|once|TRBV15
TGTGCCACCAGCAGACCGATACTAGCGGACTCCTACGAGCAGTACTTC
CATSRPILADSYEQYF
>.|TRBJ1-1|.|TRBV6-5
TGTGCCAGCACCTTGCCGGGCAGGGGGAACACTGAAGCTTTCTTT
CASTLPGRGNTEAFF
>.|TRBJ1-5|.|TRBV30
TGTGCCTGGAGTCGGTCTGGGGCGGGGCCGGGCAATCAGCCCCAGCATTTT
CAWSRSGAGPGNQPQHF
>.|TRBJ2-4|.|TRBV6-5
TGTGCCAGCAGTTACTCACTGCTAGCCAAAAACATTCAGTACTTC
CASSYSLLAKNIQYF
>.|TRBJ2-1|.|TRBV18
TGTGCCAGCTCACCACAGGGGCCGCGGCTGACGGCAGGAGAGCAGTTCTTC
CASSPQGPRLTAGEQFF
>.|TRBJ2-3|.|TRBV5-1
TGCGCCAGCAGCTTGGGGCACCGGGACACCCGCACAGATACGCAGTATTTT
CASSLGHRDTRTDTQYF
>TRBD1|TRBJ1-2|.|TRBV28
TGTGCCAGCAGTTTACAGGACAGGGTCTATGGCTACACCTTC
CASSLQDRVYGYTF
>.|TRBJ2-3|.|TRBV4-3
TGCGCCAGCAGCCAAACCCCGGGAGTTGGGGGGGATACGCAGTATTTT
CASSQTPGVGGDTQYF
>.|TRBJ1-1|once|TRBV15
TGTGCCACCAGCAGAGGATCTAGACAGGACATGAACACTGAAGCTTTCTTT
CATSRGSRQDMNTEAFF
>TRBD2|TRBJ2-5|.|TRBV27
TGTGCCAGCAGTCCCCGACTAGCGGAAGAGACCCAGTACTTC
CASSPRLAEETQYF
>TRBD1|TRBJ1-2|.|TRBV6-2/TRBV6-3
TGTGCCAGCAGTCTACAGGGGGCCGGCTATGGCTACACCTTC
CASSLQGAGYGYTF
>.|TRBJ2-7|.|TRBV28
TGTGCCAGCAGTTTATCGGCCGGACTCTCCTACGAGCAGTACTTC
CASSLSAGLSYEQYF
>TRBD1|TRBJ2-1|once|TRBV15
TGTGCCACCAGCAACCCCGGGACAGGGGTCAATGAGCAGTTCTTC
CATSNPGTGVNEQFF
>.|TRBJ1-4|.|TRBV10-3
TGTGCCATCAGTGTTGGGAGTAATGAAAAACTGTTTTTT
CAISVGSNEKLFF
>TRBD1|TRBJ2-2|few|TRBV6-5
TGTGCGTCGCAGGGACAGGGCGCCGGGGAGCTGTTTTTT
CASQGQGAGELFF
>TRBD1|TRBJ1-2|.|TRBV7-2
TGTGCCAGCAGCCTATCACCGACAGGGGGTTTCGGCTACACCTTC
CASSLSPTGGFGYTF
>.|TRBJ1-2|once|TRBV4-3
TGCGCCAGCAGCCAATCCCTGGCGGCTAGCTATGGCTACACCTTC
CASSQSLAASYGYTF
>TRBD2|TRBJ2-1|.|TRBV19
TGTGCCAGTAGTATAAGAGCGGGGCTCTACAATGAGCAGTTCTTC
CASSIRAGLYNEQFF
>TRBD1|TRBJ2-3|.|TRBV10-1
TGCGCCAGCAGAGCCCCGGACAGGGACCCCACAGATACGCAGTATTTT
CASRAPDRDPTDTQYF
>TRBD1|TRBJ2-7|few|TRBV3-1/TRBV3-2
TGTGCCAGCAGCCCTACGGGCCAAGGGGGCTTATACGAGCAGTACTTC
CASSPTGQGGLYEQYF
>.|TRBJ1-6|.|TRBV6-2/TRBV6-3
TGTGCCAGCAGCCCCGACAGGCGGTACCAGAATTCACCCCTCCACTTT
CASSPDRRYQNSPLHF
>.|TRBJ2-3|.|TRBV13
TGTGCCAGCAGCTTAAAGCTTAAAACAGATACGCAGTATTTT
CASSLKLKTDTQYF
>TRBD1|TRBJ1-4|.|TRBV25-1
TGTGCCAGCAGTGATAACAGGGGGGGGGAAAAACTGTTTTTT
CASSDNRGGEKLFF
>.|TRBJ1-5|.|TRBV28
TGTGCCAGCAGTTTAGGTGGTTCGGGTCGGGGGCAGCCCCAGCATTTT
CASSLGGSGRGQPQHF
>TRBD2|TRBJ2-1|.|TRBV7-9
TGTGCCAGCAGCTCACCGCGGACTAGCGCCGACAATGAGCAGTTCTTC
CASSSPRTSADNEQFF
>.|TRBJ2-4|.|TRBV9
TGTGCCAGCAGCGAAGGACATTTAGCCAAAAACATTCAGTACTTC
CASSEGHLAKNIQYF
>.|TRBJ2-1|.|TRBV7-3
TGTGCCAGCAGCTCCTCAGTATGGGAGCAGTTCTTC
CASSSSVWEQFF
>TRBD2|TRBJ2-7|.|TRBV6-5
TGTGCCAGCAGTTACGAGGCTAGCGGCGGTTCCGAGCAGTACTTC
CASSYEASGGSEQYF
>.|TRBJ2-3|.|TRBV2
TGTGCCAGCAGATTGAGCAGGGTAGGAGATACGCAGTATTTT
CASRLSRVGDTQYF
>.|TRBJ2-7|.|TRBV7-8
TGTGCCAGCAGCCGAGAGGTAGGCTGGGGACTTGAGCAGTACTTC
CASSREVGWGLEQYF
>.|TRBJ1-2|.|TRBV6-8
TGTGCCAGCAGTCCCAACCGACAGGACTGGGTTAGCTACACCTTC
CASSPNRQDWVSYTF
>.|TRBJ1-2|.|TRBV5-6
TGTGCCAGCAGCGCGTGGAGTGGCTACACCTTC
CASSAWSGYTF
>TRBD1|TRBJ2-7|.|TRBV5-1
TGCGCCAGCAGCTTTGGACAGGGAACCTACGAGCAGTACTTC
CASSFGQGTYEQYF
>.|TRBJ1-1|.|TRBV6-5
TGTGCCAGCAGTTCCCGGAGGTGGGAAGCTTTCTTT
CASSSRRWEAFF
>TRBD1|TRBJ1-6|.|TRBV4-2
TGTGCCAGCAGCCCTCCCGGGACAGGGTATTCACCCCTCCACTTT
CASSPPGTGYSPLHF
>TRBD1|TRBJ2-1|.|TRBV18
TGTGCCAGCTCATCCTCATCAGGGGGCGCCGGCAATGAGCAGTTCTTC
CASSSSSGGAGNEQFF